In this sample, the clone carrying this TCR beta chain turned up once. This sample was included in a study of cytomegalovirus exposure and HLA in healthy donors. Primers: 60 Vbeta forward and 13 Jbeta reverse. Libraries were prepared by immunoSEQ multiplex PCR; TCRdb keeps only in-frame clonotypes and omits some of them. The sample has some 120,000 clones, roughly four fifths seen once; the top ten hold roughly 6.3%. Germline CDR1 and CDR2: SGDLS and YYNGEE. The CDR3 has 13 residues. The ends were cut back, 0 bases at V and 9 bases at J, with 12 bases in the middle. The chain employs TRBV9 and TRBJ1-1; possible D gene TRBD1, 5 bases. This TCR came from a woman aged 45-60 years in good health and CMV-seropositive. Sample: PBMCs. The CDR3 DNA is TGTGCCAGCAGCGTAGCGCAAGGGGCACAAGCTTTCTTT. Translating it yields CASSVAQGAQAFF.